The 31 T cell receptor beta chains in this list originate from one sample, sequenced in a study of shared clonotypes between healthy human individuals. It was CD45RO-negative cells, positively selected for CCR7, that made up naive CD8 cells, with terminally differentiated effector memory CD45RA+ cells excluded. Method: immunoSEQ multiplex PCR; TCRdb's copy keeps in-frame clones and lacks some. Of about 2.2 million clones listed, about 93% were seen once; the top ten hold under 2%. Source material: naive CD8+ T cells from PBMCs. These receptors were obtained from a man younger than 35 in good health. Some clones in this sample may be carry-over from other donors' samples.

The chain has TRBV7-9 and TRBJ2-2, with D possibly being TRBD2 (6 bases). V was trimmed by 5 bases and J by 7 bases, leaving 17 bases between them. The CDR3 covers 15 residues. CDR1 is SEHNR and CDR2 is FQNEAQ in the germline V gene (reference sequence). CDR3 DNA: TGTGCCAGCAGCCCGTTGGGCGGGGCTGACGGGGAGCTGTTTTTT. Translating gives CASSPLGGADGELFF.

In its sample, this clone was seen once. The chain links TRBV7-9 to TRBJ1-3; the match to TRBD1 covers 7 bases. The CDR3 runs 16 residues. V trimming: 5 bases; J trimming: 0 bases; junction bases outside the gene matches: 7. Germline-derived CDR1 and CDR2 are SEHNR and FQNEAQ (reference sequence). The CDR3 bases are TGTGCCAGCAGCCCAACCGGGACAGCCTCTGGAAACACCATATATTTT. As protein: CASSPTGTASGNTIYF.

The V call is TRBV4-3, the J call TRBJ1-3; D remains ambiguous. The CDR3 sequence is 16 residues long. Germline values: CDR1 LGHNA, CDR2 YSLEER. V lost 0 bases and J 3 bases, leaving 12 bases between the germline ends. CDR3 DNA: TGCGCCAGCAGCCAAGATCTTTGGTCAGTTGGAAACACCATATATTTT. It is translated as CASSQDLWSVGNTIYF.

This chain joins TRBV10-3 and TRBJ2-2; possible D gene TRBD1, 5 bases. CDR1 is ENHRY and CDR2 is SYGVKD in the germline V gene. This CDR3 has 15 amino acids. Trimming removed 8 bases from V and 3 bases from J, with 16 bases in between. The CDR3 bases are TGTGCCATCGGACAAACCGGGCTGCACACCGGGGAGCTGTTTTTT. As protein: CAIGQTGLHTGELFF.

The CDR3 nucleotides read TGTGCCAGCAGCGTAGCCCAAAGTTTAGCGGGAGGGTACCATGAGCAGTTCTTC. Translating it yields CASSVAQSLAGGYHEQFF. The gene calls are TRBV9 and TRBJ2-1, with TRBD2 matching over 11 bases. CDR3 length: 18 residues. The germline gives CDR1 SGDLS, CDR2 YYNGEE. J gave up 8 bases and V 0 bases, and 13 bases lay outside the gene matches.

The CDR3 DNA is TGTGCCAGCACCAGCGGGAGGGCCAAAGGGGCCAATGAGCAGTTCTTC. Translated: CASTSGRAKGANEQFF. The rearrangement uses TRBV28 and TRBJ2-1; 10 positions agree with TRBD2. Germline V gene lookup returns CDR1 MDHEN and CDR2 SYDVKM. This CDR3 is 16 amino acids long. The V segment lost 7 bases and the J segment 6 bases; nucleotides outside the gene matches: 12.

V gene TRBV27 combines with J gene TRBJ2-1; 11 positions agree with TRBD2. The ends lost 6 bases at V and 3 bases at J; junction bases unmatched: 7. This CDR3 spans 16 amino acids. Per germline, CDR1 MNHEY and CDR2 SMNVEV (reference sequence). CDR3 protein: CASRPLAGARYNEQFF. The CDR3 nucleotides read TGTGCCAGCAGGCCACTAGCGGGAGCCCGCTACAATGAGCAGTTCTTC.

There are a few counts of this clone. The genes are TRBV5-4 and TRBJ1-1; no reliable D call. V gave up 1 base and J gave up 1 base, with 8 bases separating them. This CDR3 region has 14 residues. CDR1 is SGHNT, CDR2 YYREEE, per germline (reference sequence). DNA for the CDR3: TGTGCCAGCAGCTTGTTTGTTGGGAACACTGAAGCTTTCTTT. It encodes CASSLFVGNTEAFF.

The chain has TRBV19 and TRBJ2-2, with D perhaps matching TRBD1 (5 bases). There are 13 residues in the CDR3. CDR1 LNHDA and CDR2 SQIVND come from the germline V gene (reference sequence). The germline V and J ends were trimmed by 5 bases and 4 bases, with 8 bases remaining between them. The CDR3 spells CASSQDSTGELFF. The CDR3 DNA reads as TGTGCCAGTAGTCAAGACAGCACCGGGGAGCTGTTTTTT.

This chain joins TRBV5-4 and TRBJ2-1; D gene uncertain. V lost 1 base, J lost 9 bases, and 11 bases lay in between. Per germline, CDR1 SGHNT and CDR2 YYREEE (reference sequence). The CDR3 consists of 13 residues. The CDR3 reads CASSLRSFAEQFF. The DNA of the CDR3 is TGTGCCAGCAGCTTGCGGTCGTTCGCTGAGCAGTTCTTC.

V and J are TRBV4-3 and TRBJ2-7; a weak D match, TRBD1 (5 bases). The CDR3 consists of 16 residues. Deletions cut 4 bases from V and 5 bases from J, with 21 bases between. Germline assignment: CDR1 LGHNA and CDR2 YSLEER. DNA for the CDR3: TGCGCCAGCAGCCCTTCTTCCTACCTCATAGGGGACGAGCAGTACTTC. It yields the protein CASSPSSYLIGDEQYF.

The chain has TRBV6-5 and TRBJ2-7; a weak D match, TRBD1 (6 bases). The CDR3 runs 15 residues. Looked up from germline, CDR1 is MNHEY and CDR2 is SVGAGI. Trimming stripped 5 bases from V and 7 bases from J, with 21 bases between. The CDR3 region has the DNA TGTGCCAGCAGTCCAAACAGGGACCATACGAGGGAGCAGTACTTC. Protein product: CASSPNRDHTREQYF.

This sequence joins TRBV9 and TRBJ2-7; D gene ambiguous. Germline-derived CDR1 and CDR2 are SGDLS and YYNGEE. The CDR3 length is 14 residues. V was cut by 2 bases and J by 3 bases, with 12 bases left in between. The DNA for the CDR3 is TGTGCCAGCAGCGTGAGTAGAATTGGCTACGAGCAGTACTTC. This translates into CASSVSRIGYEQYF.

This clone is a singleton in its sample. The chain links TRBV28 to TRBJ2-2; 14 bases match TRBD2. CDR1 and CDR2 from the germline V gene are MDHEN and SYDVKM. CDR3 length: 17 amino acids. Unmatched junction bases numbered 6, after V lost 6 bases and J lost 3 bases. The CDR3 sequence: CASRGTSGRGYTGELFF. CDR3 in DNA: TGTGCCAGCAGAGGGACTAGCGGGAGAGGTTACACCGGGGAGCTGTTTTTT.

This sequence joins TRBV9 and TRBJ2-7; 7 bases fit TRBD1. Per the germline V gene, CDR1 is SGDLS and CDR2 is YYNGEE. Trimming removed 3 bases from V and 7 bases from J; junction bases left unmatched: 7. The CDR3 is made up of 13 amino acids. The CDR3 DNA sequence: TGTGCCAGCAGCGACAGGGGTTCGGAGGAGCAGTACTTC. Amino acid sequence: CASSDRGSEEQYF.

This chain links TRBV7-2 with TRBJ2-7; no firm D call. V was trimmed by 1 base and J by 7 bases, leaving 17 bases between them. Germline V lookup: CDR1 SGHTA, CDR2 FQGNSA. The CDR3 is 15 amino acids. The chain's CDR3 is CASSLGLSPAWEQYF. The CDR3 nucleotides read TGTGCCAGCAGCTTAGGACTTAGCCCCGCCTGGGAGCAGTACTTC. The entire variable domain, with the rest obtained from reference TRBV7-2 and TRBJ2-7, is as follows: GAGVSQSPSNKVTEKGKDVELRCDPISGHTALYWYRQSLGQGLEFLIYFQGNSAPDKSGLPSDRFSAERTGGSVSTLTIQRTQQEDSAVYLCASSLGLSPAWEQYFGPGTRLTVT.

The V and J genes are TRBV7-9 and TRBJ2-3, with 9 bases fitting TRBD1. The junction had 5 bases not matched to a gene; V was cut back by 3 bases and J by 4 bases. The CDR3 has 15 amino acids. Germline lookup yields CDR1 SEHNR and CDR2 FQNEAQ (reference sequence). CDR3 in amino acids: CASSFRTGDADTQYF. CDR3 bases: TGTGCCAGCAGCTTCAGGACAGGGGATGCAGATACGCAGTATTTT.

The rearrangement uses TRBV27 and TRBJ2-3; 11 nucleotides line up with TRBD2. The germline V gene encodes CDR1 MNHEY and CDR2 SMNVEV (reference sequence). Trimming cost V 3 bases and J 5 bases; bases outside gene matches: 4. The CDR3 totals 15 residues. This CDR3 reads CASSFSGLAGDTQYF. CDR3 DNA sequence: TGTGCCAGCAGTTTCAGCGGACTAGCGGGAGATACGCAGTATTTT.

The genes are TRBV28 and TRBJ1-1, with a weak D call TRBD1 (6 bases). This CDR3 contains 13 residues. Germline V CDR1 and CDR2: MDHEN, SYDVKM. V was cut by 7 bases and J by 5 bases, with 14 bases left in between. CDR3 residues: CASNGQGRTEAFF. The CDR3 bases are TGTGCCAGCAACGGCCAGGGGAGGACTGAAGCTTTCTTT.

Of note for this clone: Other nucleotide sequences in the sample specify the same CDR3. The CDR3: CASSRDRGSNQPQHF. CDR3 bases: TGTGCCAGCAGCCGTGACAGGGGAAGCAATCAGCCCCAGCATTTT. This chain uses TRBV6-6 with TRBJ1-5; TRBD1 aligns across 8 bases. V lost 6 bases, J lost 1 base, and 5 bases stayed unmatched. The germline gives CDR1 MNHNY, CDR2 SVGAGI (reference sequence). This CDR3 contains 15 residues.

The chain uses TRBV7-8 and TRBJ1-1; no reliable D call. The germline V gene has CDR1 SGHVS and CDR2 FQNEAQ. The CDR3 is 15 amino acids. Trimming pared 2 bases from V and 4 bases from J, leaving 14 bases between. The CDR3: CASSLFRGKGTEAFF. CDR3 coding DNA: TGTGCCAGCAGCTTATTTCGGGGAAAGGGCACTGAAGCTTTCTTT.

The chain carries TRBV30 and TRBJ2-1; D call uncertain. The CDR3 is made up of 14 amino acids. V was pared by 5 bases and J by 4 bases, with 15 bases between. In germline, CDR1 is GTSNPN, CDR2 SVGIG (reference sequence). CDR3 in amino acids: CAWDPGQRYNEQFF. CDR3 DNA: TGTGCCTGGGACCCCGGGCAGAGATACAATGAGCAGTTCTTC. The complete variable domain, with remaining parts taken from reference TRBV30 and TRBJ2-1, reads SQTIHQWPATLVQPVGSPLSLECTVEGTSNPNLYWYRQAAGRGLQLLFYSVGIGQISSEVPQNLSASRPQDRQFILSSKKLLLSDSGFYLCAWDPGQRYNEQFFGPGTRLTVL.

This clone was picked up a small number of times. The CDR3 sequence: CASKDREDEQFF. DNA for the CDR3: TGCGCCAGCAAGGATAGGGAGGATGAGCAGTTCTTC. This chain connects TRBV4-3 to TRBJ2-1; possible D gene TRBD2, 6 bases. The CDR3 contains 12 residues. The germline CDR1 and CDR2 sequences are LGHNA and YSLEER. V was clipped by 7 bases and J by 8 bases, with 12 bases between them.

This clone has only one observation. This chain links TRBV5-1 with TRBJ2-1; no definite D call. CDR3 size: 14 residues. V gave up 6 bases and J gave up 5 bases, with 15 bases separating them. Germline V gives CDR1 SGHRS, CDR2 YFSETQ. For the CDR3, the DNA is TGCGCCAGCACCGAGCTGGCCCTAAACAATGAGCAGTTCTTC. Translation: CASTELALNNEQFF.

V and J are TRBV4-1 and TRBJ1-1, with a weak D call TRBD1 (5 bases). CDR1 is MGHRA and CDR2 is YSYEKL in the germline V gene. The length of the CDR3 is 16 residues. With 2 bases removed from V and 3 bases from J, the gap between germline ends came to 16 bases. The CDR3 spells CASSQQAGVWDTEAFF. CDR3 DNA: TGCGCCAGCAGCCAACAAGCGGGGGTATGGGACACTGAAGCTTTCTTT.

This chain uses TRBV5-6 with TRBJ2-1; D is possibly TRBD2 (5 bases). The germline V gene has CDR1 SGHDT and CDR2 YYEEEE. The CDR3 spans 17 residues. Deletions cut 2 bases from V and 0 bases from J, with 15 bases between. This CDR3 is CASSFARLLSSYNEQFF. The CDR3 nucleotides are TGTGCCAGCAGCTTCGCCAGACTACTGAGCTCCTACAATGAGCAGTTCTTC.

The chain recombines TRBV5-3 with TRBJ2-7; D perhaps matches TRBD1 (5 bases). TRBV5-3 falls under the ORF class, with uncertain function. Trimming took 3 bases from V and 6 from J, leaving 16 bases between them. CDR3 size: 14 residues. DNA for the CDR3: TGTGCCAGAAGCTGGCCGACAGAAAGAGGCGAGCAGTACTTC. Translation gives CARSWPTERGEQYF.

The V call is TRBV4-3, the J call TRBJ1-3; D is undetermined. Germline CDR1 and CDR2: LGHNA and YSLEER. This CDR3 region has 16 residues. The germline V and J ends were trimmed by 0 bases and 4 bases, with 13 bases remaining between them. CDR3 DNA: TGCGCCAGCAGCCAAGATCAGGCGGGCTACGGAAACACCATATATTTT. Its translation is CASSQDQAGYGNTIYF.

In nucleotides, the CDR3 is TGTGCCACCTTACTAGCGACCGCTGAGACCCAGTACTTC. Protein sequence: CATLLATAETQYF. The chain links TRBV28 to TRBJ2-5, with 7 bases identical to TRBD2. CDR3 size: 13 residues. Germline V lookup: CDR1 MDHEN, CDR2 SYDVKM. The ends lost 10 bases at V and 5 bases at J; junction bases unmatched: 10.

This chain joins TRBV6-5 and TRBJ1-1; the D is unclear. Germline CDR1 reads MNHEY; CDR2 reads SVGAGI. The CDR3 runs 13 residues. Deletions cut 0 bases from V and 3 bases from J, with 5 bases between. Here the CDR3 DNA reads TGTGCCAGCAGTTACTCGTCCGACACTGAAGCTTTCTTT. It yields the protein CASSYSSDTEAFF.

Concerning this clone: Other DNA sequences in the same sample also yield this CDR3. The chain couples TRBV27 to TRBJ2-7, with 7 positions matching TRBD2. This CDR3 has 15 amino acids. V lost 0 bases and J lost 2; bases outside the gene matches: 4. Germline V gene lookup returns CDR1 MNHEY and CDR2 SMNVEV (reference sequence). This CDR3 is CASSLSGGSAYEQYF. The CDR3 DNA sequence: TGTGCCAGCAGTTTATCCGGGGGGAGTGCCTACGAGCAGTACTTC.